A single T cell receptor (beta chain) is shown here with its context. The germline V gene has CDR1 LGHNT and CDR2 FRNRAP. The CDR3 consists of 14 residues. V shed 3 bases and J shed 7 bases, with 16 bases lying between them. TCRdb's table, derived via immunoSEQ multiplex PCR, lists solely in-frame clones and lacks some. The sample shows roughly 330,000 clones, roughly 90% of them seen only once. This entry comes from a study of blood T cell repertoires in COVID-19. As for the study in general: Sites across the United States, Italy and Spain contributed samples from acute and convalescent COVID-19.

V gene TRBV12-5 combines with J gene TRBJ2-7; possibly TRBD2 for D (5 bases). This sequence originates from a man between 18 and 35 years old who had recovered from COVID-19. Sequencing was carried out using peripheral blood. The CDR3: CASGFSPPSGEQYF. CDR3 DNA: TGTGCTAGTGGTTTCTCCCCACCCTCGGGAGAGCAGTACTTC.